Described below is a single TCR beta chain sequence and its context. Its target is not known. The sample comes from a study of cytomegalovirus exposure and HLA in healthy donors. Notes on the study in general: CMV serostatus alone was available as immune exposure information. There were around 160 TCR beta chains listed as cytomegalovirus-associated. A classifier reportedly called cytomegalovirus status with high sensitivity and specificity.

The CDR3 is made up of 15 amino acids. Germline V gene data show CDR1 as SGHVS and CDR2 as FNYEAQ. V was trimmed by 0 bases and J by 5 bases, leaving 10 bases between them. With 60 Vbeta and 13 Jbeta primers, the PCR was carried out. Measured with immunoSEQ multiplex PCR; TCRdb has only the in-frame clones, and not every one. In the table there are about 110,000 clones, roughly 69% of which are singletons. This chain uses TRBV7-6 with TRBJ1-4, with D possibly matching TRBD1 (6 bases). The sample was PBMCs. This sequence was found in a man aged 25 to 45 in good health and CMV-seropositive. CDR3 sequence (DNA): TGTGCCAGCAGCTTAGCGCGACAGGCCAATGAAAAACTGTTTTTT. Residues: CASSLARQANEKLFF.